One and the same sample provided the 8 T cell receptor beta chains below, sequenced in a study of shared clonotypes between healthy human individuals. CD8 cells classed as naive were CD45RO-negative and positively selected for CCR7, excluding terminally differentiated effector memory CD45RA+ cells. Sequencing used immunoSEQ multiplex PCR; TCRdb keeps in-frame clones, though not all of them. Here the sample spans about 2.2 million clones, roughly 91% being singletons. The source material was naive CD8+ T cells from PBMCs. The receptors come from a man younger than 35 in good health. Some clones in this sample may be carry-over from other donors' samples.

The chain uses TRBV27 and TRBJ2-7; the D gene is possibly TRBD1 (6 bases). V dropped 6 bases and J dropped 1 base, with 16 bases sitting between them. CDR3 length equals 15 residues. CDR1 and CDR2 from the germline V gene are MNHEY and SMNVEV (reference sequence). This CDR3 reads CASRFETGFSYEQYF. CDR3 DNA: TGTGCCAGCAGGTTTGAGACAGGATTTTCCTACGAGCAGTACTTC.

This CDR3 reads CSVEGVTEAFF. The DNA for the CDR3 is TGCAGCGTTGAGGGGGTCACTGAAGCTTTCTTT. The chain couples TRBV29-1 to TRBJ1-1, with D possibly matching TRBD1 (5 bases). Trimming left V 3 bases short and J 4 bases short, with 6 bases between. Germline V gives CDR1 SQVTM, CDR2 ANQGSEA. The CDR3 runs 11 residues.

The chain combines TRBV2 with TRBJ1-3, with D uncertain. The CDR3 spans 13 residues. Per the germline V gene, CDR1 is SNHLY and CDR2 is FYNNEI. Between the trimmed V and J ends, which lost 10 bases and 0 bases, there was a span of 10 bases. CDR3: CAIFGLSGNTIYF. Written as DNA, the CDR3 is TGTGCCATCTTCGGCCTCTCTGGAAACACCATATATTTT.

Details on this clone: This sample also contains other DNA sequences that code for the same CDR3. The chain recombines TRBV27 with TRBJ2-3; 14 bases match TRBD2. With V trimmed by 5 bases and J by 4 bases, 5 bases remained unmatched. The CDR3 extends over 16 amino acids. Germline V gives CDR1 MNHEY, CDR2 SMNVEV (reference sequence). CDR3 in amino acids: CASSIRLAGGSDTQYF. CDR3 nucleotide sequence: TGTGCCAGCAGTATTCGACTAGCGGGAGGGTCAGATACGCAGTATTTT.

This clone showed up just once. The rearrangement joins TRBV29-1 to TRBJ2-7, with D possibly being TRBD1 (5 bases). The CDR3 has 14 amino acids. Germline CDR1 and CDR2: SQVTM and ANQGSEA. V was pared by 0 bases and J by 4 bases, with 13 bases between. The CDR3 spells CSVEDSGQGYEQYF. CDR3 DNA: TGCAGCGTTGAAGATTCTGGGCAGGGTTACGAGCAGTACTTC.

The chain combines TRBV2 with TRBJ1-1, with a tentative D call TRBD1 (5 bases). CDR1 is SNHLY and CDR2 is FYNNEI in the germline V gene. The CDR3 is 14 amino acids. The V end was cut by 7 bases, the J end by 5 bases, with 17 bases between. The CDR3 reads CASTQLDTRTEAFF. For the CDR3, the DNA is TGTGCCAGCACCCAATTGGACACCAGAACTGAAGCTTTCTTT.

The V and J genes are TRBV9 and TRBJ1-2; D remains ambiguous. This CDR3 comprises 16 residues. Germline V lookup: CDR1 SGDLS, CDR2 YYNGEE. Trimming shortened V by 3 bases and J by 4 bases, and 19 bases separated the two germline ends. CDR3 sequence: CASSGRDGRLAYGYTF. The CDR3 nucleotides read TGTGCCAGCAGCGGGCGGGATGGGAGGTTGGCCTATGGCTACACCTTC. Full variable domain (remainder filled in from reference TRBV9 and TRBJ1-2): DSGVTQTPKHLITATGQRVTLRCSPRSGDLSVYWYQQSLDQGLQFLIQYYNGEERAKGNILERFSAQQFPDLHSELNLSSLELGDSALYFCASSGRDGRLAYGYTFGSGTRLTVV.

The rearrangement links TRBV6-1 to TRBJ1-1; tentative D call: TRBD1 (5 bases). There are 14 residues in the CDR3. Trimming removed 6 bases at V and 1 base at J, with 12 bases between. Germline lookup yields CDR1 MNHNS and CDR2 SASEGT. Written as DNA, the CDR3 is TGTGCCAGCAGGAAGGGACTCACGAACACTGAAGCTTTCTTT. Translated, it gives CASRKGLTNTEAFF.